Reported below is one TCR beta chain. These data come from a study of blood T cell repertoires in COVID-19. On the study more broadly: T cells, B-cell-depleted T cells, or PBMCs provided the cDNA or gDNA that served as material.

Trimming removed 1 base from V and 5 bases from J; junction bases left unmatched: 2. This CDR3 is built from 15 residues. Per the germline V gene, CDR1 is SNHLY and CDR2 is FYNNEI. TCRdb's table, derived via immunoSEQ multiplex PCR, lists solely in-frame clones and lacks some. Of around 78,000 clones detected, under 80% appear once; the ten largest clones hold around 9.5%. This rearrangement joins TRBV2 to TRBJ1-4, with TRBD1 identical over 9 bases. Sequenced: peripheral blood. The sequence was collected from a human donor in a cohort sampled during active COVID-19. CDR3 amino acids: CASSEDGQGNEKLFF. CDR3 nucleotides: TGTGCCAGCAGTGAAGATGGACAGGGGAATGAAAAACTGTTTTTT.